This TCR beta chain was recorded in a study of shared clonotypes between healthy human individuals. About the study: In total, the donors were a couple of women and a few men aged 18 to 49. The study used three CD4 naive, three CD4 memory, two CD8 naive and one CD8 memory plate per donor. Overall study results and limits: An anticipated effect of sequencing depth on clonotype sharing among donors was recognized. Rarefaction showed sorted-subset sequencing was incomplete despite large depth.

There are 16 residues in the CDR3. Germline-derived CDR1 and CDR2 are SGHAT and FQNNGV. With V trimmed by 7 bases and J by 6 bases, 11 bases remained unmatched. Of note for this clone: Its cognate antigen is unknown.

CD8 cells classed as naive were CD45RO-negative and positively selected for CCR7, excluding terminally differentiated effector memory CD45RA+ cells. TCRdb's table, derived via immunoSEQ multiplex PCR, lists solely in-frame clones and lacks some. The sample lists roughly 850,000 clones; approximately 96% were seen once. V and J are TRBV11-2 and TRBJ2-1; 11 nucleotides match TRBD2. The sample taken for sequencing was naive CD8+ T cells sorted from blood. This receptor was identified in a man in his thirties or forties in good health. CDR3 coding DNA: TGTGCCAGCACCAATTTACTAGCGGGAGTCATCAATGAGCAGTTCTTC. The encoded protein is CASTNLLAGVINEQFF.